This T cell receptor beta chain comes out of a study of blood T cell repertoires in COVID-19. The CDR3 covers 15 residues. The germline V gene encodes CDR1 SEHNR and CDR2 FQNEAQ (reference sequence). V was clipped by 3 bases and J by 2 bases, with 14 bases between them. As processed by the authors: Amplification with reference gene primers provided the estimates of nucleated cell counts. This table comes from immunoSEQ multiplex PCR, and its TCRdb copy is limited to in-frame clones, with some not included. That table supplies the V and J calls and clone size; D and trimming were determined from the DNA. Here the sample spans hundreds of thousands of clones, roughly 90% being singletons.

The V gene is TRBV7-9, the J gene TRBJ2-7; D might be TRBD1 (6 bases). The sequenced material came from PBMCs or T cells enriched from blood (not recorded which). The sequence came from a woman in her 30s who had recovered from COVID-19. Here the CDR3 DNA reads TGTGCCAGCAGCTTCGAGGACAGTAGTCCCTACGAGCAGTACTTC. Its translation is CASSFEDSSPYEQYF.